This T cell receptor beta chain was documented in a study of shared clonotypes between healthy human individuals. Whole-study findings and limits: Richness estimates generally favored naive over memory subsets.

In the original processing: ImmunoSEQ only sent back junction sequences with no quality scores, so filtering was done differently. Using immunoSEQ multiplex PCR, the repertoire was profiled, and TCRdb retains in-frame clones only, with some absent. The V and J calls and clone size were taken over from that table, and D and trimming were inferred from the DNA. The table has approximately 840,000 clones, around 96% seen once. Positive CCR7 selection of CD45RO-negative cells yielded the naive CD8 cells, and terminally differentiated effector memory CD45RA+ cells were excluded. Concerning this clone: Its target is unknown.

This clonotype was obtained from a man aged 25 to 40 in good health. Sequenced material: naive CD8+ T cells sorted from blood.

CDR3 coding DNA: TGCAGCGTTAGATCCTTCGACTCCTACAATGAGCAGTTCTTC. Translated, it gives CSVRSFDSYNEQFF. This sequence joins TRBV29-1 and TRBJ2-1; D gene ambiguous. This CDR3 is 14 amino acids long. With 5 bases removed from V and 0 bases from J, the gap between germline ends came to 11 bases. CDR1 SQVTM and CDR2 ANQGSEA come from the germline V gene.